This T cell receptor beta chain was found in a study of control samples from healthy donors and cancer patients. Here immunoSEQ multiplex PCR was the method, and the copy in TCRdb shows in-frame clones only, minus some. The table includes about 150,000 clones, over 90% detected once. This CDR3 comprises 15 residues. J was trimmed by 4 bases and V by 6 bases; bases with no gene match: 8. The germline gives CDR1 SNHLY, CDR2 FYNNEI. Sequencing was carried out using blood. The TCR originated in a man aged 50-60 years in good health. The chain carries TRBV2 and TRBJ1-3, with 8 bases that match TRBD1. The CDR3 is CASSRDRGSGNTIYF. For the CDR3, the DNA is TGTGCCAGCAGCCGCGACAGGGGATCGGGAAACACCATATATTTT.